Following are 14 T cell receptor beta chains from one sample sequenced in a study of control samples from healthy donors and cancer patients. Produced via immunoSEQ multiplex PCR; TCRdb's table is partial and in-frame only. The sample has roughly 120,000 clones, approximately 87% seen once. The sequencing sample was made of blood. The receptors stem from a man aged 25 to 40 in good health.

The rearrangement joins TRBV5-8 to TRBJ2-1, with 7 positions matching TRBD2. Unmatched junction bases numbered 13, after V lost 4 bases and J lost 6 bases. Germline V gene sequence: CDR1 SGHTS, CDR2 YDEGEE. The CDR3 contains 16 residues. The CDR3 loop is CASSPPTGGGPNEQFF. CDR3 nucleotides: TGTGCCAGCAGCCCCCCTACTGGCGGGGGACCCAATGAGCAGTTCTTC.

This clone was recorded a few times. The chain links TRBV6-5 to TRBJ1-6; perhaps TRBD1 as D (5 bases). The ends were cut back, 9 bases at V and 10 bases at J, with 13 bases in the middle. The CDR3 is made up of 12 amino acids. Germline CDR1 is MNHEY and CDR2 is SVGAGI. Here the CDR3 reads CASSPPGSPLHF. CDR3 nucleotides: TGTGCCAGTAGTCCTCCAGGGTCACCCCTCCACTTT.

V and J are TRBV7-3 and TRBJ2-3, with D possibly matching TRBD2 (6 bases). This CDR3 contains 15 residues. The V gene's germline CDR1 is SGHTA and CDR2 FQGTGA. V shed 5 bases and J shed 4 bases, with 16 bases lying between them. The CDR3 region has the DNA TGTGCCAGCAGCCAAGGACGGGGGAGTGCAGATACGCAGTATTTT. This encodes CASSQGRGSADTQYF.

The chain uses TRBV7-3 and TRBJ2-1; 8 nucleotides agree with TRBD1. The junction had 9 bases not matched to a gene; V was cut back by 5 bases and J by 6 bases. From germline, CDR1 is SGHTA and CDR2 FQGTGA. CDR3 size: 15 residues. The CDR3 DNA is TGTGCCAGCAGCCCACAGGGGGGCCAACCCAATGAGCAGTTCTTC. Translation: CASSPQGGQPNEQFF.

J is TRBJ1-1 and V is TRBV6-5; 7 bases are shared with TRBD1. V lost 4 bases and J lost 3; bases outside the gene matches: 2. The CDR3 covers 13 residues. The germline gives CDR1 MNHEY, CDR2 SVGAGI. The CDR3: CASSWDSHTEAFF. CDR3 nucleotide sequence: TGTGCCAGCAGTTGGGACAGCCACACTGAAGCTTTCTTT.

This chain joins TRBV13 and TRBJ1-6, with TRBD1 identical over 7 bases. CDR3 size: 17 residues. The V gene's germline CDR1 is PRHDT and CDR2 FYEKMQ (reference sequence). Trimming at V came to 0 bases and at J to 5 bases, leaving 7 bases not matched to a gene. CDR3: CASSLGKTGIHNSPLHF. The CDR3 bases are TGTGCCAGCAGCTTAGGGAAGACAGGGATCCATAATTCACCCCTCCACTTT.

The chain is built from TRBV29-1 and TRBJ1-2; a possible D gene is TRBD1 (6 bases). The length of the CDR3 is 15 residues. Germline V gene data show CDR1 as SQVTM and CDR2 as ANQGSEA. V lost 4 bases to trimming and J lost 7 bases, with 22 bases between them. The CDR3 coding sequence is TGCAGCGTTGGAACGGAGGCCATCTTAGGGGGTGGCTACACCTTC. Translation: CSVGTEAILGGGYTF.

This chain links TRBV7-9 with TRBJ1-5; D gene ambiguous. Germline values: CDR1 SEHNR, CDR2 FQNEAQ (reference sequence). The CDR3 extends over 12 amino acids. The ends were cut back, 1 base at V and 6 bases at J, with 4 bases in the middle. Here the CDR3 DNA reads TGTGCCAGCAGCTTAGATCCTCAGCCCCAGCATTTT. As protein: CASSLDPQPQHF. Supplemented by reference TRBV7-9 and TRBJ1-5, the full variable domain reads DTGVSQNPRHKITKRGQNVTFRCDPISEHNRLYWYRQTLGQGPEFLTYFQNEAQLEKSRLLSDRFSAERPKGSFSTLEIQRTEQGDSAMYLCASSLDPQPQHFGDGTRLSIL.

CDR3 amino acids: CASSQGHTNTGELFF. The DNA of the CDR3 is TGCGCCAGCAGCCAGGGTCACACGAACACCGGGGAGCTGTTTTTT. The chain has TRBV5-1 and TRBJ2-2; D may be TRBD1 (5 bases). With 4 bases removed from V and 0 bases from J, the gap between germline ends came to 10 bases. The CDR3 has 15 amino acids. The germline gives CDR1 SGHRS, CDR2 YFSETQ.

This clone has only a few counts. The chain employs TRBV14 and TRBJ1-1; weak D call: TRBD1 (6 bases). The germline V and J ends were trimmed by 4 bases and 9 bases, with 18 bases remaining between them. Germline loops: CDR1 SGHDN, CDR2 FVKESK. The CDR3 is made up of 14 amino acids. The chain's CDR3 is CASSPQEGTGKAFF. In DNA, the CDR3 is TGTGCCAGCAGCCCTCAAGAAGGCACAGGGAAAGCTTTCTTT.

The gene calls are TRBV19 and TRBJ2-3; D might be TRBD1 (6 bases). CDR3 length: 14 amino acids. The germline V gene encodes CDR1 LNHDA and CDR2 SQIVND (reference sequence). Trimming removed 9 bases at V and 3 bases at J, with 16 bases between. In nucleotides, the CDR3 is TGTGCCAGCGTCGGACAGATAGGGACAGATACGCAGTATTTT. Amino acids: CASVGQIGTDTQYF.

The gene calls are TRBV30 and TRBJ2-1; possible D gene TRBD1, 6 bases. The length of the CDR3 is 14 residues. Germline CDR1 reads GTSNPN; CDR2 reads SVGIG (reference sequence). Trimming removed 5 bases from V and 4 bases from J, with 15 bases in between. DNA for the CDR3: TGTGCCTGGGGGGGCAGGATAAATTACAATGAGCAGTTCTTC. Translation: CAWGGRINYNEQFF.

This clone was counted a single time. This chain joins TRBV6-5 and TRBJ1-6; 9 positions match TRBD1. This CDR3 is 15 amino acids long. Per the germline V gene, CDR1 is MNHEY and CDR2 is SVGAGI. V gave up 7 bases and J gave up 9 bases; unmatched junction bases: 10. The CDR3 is CASTKAGQGTSPLHF. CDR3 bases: TGTGCCAGCACCAAAGCGGGACAGGGTACTTCACCCCTCCACTTT.

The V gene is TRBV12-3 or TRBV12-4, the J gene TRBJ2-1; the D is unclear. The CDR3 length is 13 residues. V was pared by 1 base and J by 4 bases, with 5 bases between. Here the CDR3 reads CASSLGRYNEQFF. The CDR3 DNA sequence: TGTGCCAGCAGTTTAGGCAGGTACAATGAGCAGTTCTTC.